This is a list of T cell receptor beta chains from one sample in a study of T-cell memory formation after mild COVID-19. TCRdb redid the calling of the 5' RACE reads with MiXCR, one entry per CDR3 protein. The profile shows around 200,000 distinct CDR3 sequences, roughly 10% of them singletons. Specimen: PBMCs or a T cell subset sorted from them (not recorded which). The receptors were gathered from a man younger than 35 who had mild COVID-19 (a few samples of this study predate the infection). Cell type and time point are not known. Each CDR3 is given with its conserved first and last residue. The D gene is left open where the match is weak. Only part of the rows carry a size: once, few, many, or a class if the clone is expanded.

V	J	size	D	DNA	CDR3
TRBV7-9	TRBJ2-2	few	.	TGTGCCAGCAGCCTCCTCCGGGGGATAGTCGGGGAGCTGTTTTTT	CASSLLRGIVGELFF
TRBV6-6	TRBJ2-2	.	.	TGTGCCAGCAGTTACTCTGCGGCCAGGGGTATGGGGGAGCTGTTTTTT	CASSYSAARGMGELFF
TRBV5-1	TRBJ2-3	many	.	TGCGCCAGCAGCTTTGGACAGAGCGTAGGGGATACGCAGTATTTT	CASSFGQSVGDTQYF
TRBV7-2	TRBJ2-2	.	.	TGTGCCAGCAGCTTAGTCCCACAGTTCACCGGGGAGCTGTTTTTT	CASSLVPQFTGELFF
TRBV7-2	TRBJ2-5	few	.	TGTGCCAGCAGCTTAGCCGTGGTACCACGACAAGAGACCCAGTACTTC	CASSLAVVPRQETQYF
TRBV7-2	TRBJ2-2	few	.	TGTGCCAGCAGCTTAAACAGGGACACCGGGGAGCTGTTTTTT	CASSLNRDTGELFF
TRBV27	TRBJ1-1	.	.	TGTGCCAGCAGTTTAAATAGGGGAGGCACTGAAGCTTTCTTT	CASSLNRGGTEAFF
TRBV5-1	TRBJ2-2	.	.	TGCGCCAGCGGCTATGGTTCGAGGGTCACCGGGGAGCTGTTTTTT	CASGYGSRVTGELFF
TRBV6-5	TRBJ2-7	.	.	TGTGCCAGCAGTTACTCGAAGTGGACCTACGAGCAGTACTTC	CASSYSKWTYEQYF
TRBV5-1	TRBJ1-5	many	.	TGCGCCAGCAGCTCGGAGGGCCGTGGTCAGCCCCAGCATTTT	CASSSEGRGQPQHF
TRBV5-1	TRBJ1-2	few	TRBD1	TGCGCCAGCAGCTTGGTACAAGGACAGGGAAGCTACACCTTC	CASSLVQGQGSYTF
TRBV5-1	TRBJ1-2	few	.	TGCGCCAGCAGCTTGGAGACAGGACGCTATGGCTACACCTTC	CASSLETGRYGYTF
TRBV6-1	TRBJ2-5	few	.	TGTGCCAGCAGTGAAGGGAGCCCGGCGGGGACCCAGTACTTC	CASSEGSPAGTQYF
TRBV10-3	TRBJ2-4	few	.	TGTGCCATCAGTGAGTCAGGGGGGAGAAACATTCAGTACTTC	CAISESGGRNIQYF
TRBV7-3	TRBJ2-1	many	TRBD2	TGTGCCAGCAGCTTAGAGGGCGGGGGGAACAATGAGCAGTTCTTC	CASSLEGGGNNEQFF
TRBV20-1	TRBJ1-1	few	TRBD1	TGCAGTGCGGGGACAGGCGGCACTGAAGCTTTCTTT	CSAGTGGTEAFF
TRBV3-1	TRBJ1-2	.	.	TGTGCCAGCAGCCAGGGACCGGATGGCTACACCTTC	CASSQGPDGYTF
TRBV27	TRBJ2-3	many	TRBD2	TGTGCCAGCAGACCCCCGGGGGGTACGCAGTATTTT	CASRPPGGTQYF
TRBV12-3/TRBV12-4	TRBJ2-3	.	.	TGTGCCAGCACTCTCTGGGACACAGATACGCAGTATTTT	CASTLWDTDTQYF
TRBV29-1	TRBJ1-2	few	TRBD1	TGCAGCGTTGACACTTTAGGGACAGGGGGAAGTGTCTCCTTC	CSVDTLGTGGSVSF
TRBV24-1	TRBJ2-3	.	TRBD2	TGTGCCACCTCCCTCGGACTAGCGGGGGGTACAGATACGCAGTATTTT	CATSLGLAGGTDTQYF
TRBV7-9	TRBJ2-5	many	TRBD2	TGTGCCAGCAGCTTTAGCGGGGGGCTTCAAGAGACCCAGTACTTC	CASSFSGGLQETQYF